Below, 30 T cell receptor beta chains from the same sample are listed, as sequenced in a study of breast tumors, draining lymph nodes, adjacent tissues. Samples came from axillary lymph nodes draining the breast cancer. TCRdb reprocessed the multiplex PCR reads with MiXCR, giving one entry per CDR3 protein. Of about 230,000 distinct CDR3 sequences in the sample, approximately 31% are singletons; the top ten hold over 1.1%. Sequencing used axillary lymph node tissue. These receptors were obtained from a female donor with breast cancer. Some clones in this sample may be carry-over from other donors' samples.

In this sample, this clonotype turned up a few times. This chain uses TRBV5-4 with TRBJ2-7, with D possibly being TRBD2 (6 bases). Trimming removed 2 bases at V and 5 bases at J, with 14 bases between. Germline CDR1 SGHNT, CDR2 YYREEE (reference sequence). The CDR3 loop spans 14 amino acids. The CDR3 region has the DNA TGTGCCAGCAGCTTAATAGCGGCAGCGCACGAGCAGTACTTC. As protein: CASSLIAAAHEQYF. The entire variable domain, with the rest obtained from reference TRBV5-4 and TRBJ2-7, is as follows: ETGVTQSPTHLIKTRGQQVTLRCSSQSGHNTVSWYQQALGQGPQFIFQYYREEENGRGNFPPRFSGLQFPNYSSELNVNALELDDSALYLCASSLIAAAHEQYFGPGTRLTVT.

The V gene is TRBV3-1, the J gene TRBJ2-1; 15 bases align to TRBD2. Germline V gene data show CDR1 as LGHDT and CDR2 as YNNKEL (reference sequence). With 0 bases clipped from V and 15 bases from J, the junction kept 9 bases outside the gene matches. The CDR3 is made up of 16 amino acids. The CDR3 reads CASSQDRGGTSGRPFF. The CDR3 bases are TGTGCCAGCAGCCAAGACCGCGGGGGGACTAGCGGGAGGCCGTTCTTC.

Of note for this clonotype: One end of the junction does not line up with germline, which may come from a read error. As DNA, the CDR3 is TGTGCCAGCAGCCCAAGGAGGGGCTACTCCTTC. Its translation is CASSPRRGYSF. The chain links TRBV7-2 to TRBJ1-2; D perhaps matches TRBD1 (5 bases). Germline values: CDR1 SGHTA, CDR2 FQGNSA. This CDR3 has 11 amino acids.

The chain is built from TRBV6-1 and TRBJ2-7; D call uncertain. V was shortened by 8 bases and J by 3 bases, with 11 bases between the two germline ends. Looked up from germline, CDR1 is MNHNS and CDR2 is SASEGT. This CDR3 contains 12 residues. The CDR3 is CASRLRRYEQYF. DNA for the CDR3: TGTGCCAGCCGTCTCAGACGCTACGAGCAGTACTTC.

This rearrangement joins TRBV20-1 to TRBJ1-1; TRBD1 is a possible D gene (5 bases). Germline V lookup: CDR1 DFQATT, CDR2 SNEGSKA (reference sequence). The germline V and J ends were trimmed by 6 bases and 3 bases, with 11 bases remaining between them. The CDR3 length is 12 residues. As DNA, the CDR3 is TGCAGTGCCTGCGTCAGGGACACTGAAGCTTTCTTT. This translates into CSACVRDTEAFF.

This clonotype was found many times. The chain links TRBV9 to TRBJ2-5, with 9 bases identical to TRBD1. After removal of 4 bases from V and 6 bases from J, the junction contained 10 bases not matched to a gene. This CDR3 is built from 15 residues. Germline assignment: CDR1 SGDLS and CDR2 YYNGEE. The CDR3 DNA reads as TGTGCCAGCAGCTCGGATGGGACAGGGATGAAGACCCAGTACTTC. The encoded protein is CASSSDGTGMKTQYF.

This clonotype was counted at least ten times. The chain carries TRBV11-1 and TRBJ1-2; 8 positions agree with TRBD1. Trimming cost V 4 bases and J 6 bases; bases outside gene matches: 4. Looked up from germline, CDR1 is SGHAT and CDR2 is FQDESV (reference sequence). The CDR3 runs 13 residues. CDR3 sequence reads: CASSYPQGDGYTF. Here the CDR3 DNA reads TGTGCCAGCAGCTACCCACAGGGGGATGGCTACACCTTC.

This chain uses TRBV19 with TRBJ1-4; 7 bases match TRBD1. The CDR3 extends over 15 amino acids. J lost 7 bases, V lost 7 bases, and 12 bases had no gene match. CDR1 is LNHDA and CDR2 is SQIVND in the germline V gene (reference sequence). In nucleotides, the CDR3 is TGTGCCAGTAAATCTTTCGGGGACAGCTCTGAAAAACTGTTTTTT. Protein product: CASKSFGDSSEKLFF. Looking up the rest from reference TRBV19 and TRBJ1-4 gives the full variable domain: DGGITQSPKYLFRKEGQNVTLSCEQNLNHDAMYWYRQDPGQGLRLIYYSQIVNDFQKGDIAEGYSVSREKKESFPLTVTSAQKNPTAFYLCASKSFGDSSEKLFFGSGTQLSVL.

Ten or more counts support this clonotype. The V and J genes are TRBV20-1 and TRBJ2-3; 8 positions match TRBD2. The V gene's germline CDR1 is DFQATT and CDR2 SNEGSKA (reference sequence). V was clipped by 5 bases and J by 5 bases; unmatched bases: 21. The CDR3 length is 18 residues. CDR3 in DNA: TGCAGTGCTTCATACAACCGACCAGCGGGAGTACGGTTAGATACGCAGTATTTT. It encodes CSASYNRPAGVRLDTQYF.

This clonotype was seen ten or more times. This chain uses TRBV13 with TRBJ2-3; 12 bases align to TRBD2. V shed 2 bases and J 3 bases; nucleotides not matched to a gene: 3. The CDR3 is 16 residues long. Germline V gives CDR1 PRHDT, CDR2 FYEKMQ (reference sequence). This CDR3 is CASSLSSGRATDTQYF. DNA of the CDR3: TGTGCCAGCAGCTTATCTAGCGGGAGGGCGACAGATACGCAGTATTTT.

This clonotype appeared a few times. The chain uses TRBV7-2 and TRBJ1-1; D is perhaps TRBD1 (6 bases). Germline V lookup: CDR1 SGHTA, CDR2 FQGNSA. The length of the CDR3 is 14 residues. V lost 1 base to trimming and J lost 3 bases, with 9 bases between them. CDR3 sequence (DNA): TGTGCCAGCAGCTTAGAGGGGGGATACACTGAAGCTTTCTTT. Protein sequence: CASSLEGGYTEAFF.

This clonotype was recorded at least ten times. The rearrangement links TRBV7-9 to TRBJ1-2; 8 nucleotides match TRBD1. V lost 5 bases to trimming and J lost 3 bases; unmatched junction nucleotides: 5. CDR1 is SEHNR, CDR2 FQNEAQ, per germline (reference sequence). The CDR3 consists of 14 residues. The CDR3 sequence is CASSLGQGHYGYTF. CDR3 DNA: TGTGCCAGCAGCCTCGGACAGGGCCACTATGGCTACACCTTC.

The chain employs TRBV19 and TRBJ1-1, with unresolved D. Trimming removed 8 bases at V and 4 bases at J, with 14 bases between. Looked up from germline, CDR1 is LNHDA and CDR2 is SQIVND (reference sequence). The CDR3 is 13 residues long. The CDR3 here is CASVAPLGTEAFF. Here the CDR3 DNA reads TGTGCCAGTGTAGCCCCCTTGGGCACTGAAGCTTTCTTT.

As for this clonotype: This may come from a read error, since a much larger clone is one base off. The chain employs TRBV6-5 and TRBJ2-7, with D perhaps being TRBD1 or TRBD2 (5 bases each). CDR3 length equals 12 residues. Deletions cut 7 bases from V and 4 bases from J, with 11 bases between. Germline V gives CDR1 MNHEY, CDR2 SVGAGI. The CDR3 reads CASIRGRYEQYF. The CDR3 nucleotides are TGTGCCAGCATTCGGGGCCGGTACGAGCAGTACTTC.

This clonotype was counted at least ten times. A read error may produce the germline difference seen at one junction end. Written as DNA, the CDR3 is TGTGCCAGCTCCCCACTAGCGGGAGGAGAGCAGTTCTTC. As protein: CASSPLAGGEQFF. This chain uses TRBV18 with TRBJ2-1; 12 bases fit TRBD2. There are 13 residues in the CDR3. Germline V lookup: CDR1 KGHSH, CDR2 LQKENI.

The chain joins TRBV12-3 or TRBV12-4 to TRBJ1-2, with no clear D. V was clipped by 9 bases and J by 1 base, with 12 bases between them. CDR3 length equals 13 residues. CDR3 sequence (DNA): TGTGCCAGGTTAGAGGGTTTTAACTATGGCTACACCTTC. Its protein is CARLEGFNYGYTF.

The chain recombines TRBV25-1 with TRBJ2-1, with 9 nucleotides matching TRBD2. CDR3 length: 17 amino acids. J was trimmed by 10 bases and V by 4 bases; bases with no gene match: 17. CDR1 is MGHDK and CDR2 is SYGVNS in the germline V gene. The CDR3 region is CASSATELAGSINEQFF. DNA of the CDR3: TGTGCCAGCAGTGCAACCGAACTAGCGGGCTCTATCAACGAGCAGTTCTTC.

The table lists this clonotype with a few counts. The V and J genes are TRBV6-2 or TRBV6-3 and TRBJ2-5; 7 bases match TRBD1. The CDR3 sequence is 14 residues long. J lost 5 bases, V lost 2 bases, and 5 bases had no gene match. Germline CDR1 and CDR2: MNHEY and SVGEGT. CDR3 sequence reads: CASSYTGVGETQYF. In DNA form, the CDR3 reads TGTGCCAGCAGTTACACAGGGGTCGGGGAGACCCAGTACTTC.

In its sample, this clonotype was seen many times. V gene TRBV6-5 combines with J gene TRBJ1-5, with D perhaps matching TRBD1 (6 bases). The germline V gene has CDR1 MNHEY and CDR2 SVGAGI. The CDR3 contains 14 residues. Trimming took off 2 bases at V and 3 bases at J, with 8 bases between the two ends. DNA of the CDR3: TGTGCCAGCAGTTACGACAGGCTCAATCAGCCCCAGCATTTT. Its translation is CASSYDRLNQPQHF.

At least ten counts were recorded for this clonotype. The DNA of the CDR3 is TGTGCCAGCGATATGGGCTCGACAGAGGGTACGCAGTATTTT. This encodes CASDMGSTEGTQYF. The genes are TRBV6-1 and TRBJ2-3; D may match TRBD1 or TRBD2 (5 bases each). V shed 8 bases and J shed 8 bases, with 20 bases lying between them. The CDR3 totals 14 residues. Germline V gives CDR1 MNHNS, CDR2 SASEGT.

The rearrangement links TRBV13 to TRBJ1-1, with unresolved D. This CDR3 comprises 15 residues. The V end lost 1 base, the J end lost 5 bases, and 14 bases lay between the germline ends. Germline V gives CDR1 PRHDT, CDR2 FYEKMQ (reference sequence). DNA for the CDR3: TGTGCCAGCAGCTTAGAACTGGGGAAGTTGACTGAAGCTTTCTTT. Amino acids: CASSLELGKLTEAFF.

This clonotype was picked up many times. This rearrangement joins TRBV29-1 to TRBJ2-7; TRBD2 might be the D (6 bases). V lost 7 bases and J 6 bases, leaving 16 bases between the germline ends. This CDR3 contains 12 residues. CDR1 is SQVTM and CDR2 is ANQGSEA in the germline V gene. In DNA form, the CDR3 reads TGCAGCGGCGGGACTGCTCTGGGCGAGCAGTACTTC. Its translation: CSGGTALGEQYF.

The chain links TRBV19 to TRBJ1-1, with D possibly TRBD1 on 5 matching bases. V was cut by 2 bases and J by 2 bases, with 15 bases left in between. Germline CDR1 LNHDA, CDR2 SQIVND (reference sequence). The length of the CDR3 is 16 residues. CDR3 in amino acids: CASSIRGGSSNTEAFF. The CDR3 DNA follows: TGTGCCAGTAGTATAAGGGGCGGCAGTTCTAACACTGAAGCTTTCTTT.

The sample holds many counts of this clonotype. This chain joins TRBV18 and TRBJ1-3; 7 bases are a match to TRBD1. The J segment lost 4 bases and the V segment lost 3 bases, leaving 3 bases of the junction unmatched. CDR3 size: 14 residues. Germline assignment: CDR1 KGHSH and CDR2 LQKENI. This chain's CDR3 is CASSPGDRGNTIYF. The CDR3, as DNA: TGTGCCAGCTCACCTGGGGACAGAGGAAACACCATATATTTT.

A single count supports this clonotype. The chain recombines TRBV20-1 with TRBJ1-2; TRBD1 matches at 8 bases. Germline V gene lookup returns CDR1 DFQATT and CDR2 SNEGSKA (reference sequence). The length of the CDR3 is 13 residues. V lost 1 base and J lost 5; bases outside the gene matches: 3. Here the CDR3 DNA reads TGCAGTGCTAGAGGACAGGGGTTTTATGGCTACACCTTC. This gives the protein CSARGQGFYGYTF.

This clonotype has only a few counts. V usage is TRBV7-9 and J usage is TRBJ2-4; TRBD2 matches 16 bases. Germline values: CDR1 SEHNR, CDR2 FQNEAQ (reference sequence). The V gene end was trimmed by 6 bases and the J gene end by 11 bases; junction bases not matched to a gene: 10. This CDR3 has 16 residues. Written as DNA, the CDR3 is TGTGCCAGCAGTTCCGGGACTAGCGGGAGGGGGAGCGTTCAGTACTTC. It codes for CASSSGTSGRGSVQYF.

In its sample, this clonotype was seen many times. CDR3 in DNA: TGTGCCACCAGTCCCTCGGGTGAAGGCGGGGAGCTGTTTTTT. This encodes CATSPSGEGGELFF. This rearrangement joins TRBV24-1 to TRBJ2-2; D ambiguous. In germline, CDR1 is KGHDR, CDR2 SFDVKD. The CDR3 contains 14 residues. Trimming cost V 6 bases and J 7 bases, with 14 bases left between them.

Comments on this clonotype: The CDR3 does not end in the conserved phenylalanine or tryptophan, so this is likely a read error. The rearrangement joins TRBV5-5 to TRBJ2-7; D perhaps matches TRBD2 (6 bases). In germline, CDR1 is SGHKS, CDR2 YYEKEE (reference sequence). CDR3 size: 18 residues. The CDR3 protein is CASGLAPPTGLLTYEQYL. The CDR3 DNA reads TGTGCCAGCGGCTTGGCCCCCCCCACGGGACTCCTAACCTACGAGCAGTACCTC.

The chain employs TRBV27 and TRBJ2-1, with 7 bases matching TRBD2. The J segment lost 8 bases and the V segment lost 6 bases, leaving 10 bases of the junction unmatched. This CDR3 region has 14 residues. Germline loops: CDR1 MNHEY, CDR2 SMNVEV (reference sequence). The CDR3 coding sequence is TGTGCCAGCAGAAGACCGGGGGGTCACTATGAGCAGTTCTTC. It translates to CASRRPGGHYEQFF.

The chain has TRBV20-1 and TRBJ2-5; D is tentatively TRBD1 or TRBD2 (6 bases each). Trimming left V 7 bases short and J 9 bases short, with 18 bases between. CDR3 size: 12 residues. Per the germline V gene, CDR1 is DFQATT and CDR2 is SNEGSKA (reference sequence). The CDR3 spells CSGERGRRAQYF. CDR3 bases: TGCAGTGGGGAAAGGGGGAGGCGGGCCCAGTACTTC.